The 29 T cell receptor beta chains in this list originate from one sample, sequenced in a study of blood T cell repertoires in COVID-19. Repertoires were generated with immunoSEQ multiplex PCR, while TCRdb's copy carries only in-frame clones and drops some. The table lists tens of thousands of clones, around 93% of them singletons. Material for sequencing was peripheral blood. The receptors shown here come from a human donor with active COVID-19. The donor label of this sample is uncertain.

V gene TRBV19 combines with J gene TRBJ1-1; maybe TRBD1 (5 bases). The CDR3 totals 15 residues. Trimming left V 9 bases short and J 3 bases short, with 20 bases between. Germline CDR1 is LNHDA and CDR2 is SQIVND (reference sequence). CDR3 in amino acids: CASKPYLGGYTEAFF. The CDR3 DNA sequence: TGTGCCAGCAAACCCTACTTGGGGGGATACACTGAAGCTTTCTTT.

The V and J genes are TRBV28 and TRBJ1-5; D unresolved. The CDR3 is 14 amino acids. V lost 5 bases to trimming and J lost 3 bases, with 11 bases between them. From germline, CDR1 is MDHEN and CDR2 SYDVKM. CDR3 protein: CASSPETDNQPQHF. The CDR3 nucleotides read TGTGCCAGCAGTCCAGAAACAGACAATCAGCCCCAGCATTTT.

CDR3 bases: TGTGCCAGCAACAAACGGACAGGGAACACCGGGGAGCTGTTTTTT. The encoded protein is CASNKRTGNTGELFF. The rearrangement links TRBV6-5 to TRBJ2-2, with 7 bases lining up with TRBD1. With V trimmed by 7 bases and J by 1 base, 6 bases remained unmatched. Looked up from germline, CDR1 is MNHEY and CDR2 is SVGAGI. This CDR3 is built from 15 residues.

The chain employs TRBV7-3 and TRBJ2-5, with D possibly matching TRBD2 (5 bases). This CDR3 contains 13 residues. Germline loops: CDR1 SGHTA, CDR2 FQGTGA. V lost 5 bases to trimming and J lost 5 bases, with 12 bases between them. The CDR3 DNA is TGTGCCAGCAGCCGAGCGGAGTGGGAGACCCAGTACTTC. The encoded protein is CASSRAEWETQYF.

The chain links TRBV5-1 to TRBJ2-5, with D tentatively TRBD1 (5 bases). The V gene's germline CDR1 is SGHRS and CDR2 YFSETQ. The CDR3 covers 13 residues. Trimming removed 3 bases at V and 5 bases at J, with 11 bases between. The DNA for the CDR3 is TGCGCCAGCAGCTACCGGACAAGGGAGACCCAGTACTTC. Protein sequence: CASSYRTRETQYF.

This clone was counted a few times. The gene calls are TRBV19 and TRBJ1-4, with 9 bases that match TRBD1. The CDR3 sequence is 15 residues long. CDR1 LNHDA and CDR2 SQIVND come from the germline V gene (reference sequence). The V gene end was trimmed by 6 bases and the J gene end by 8 bases; junction bases not matched to a gene: 10. The CDR3 region is CASSPRDREGEKLFF. CDR3 sequence (DNA): TGTGCCAGTAGCCCTCGGGACAGGGAGGGAGAAAAACTGTTTTTT.

The CDR3 region has the DNA TGCGCCAGCAGTCCTAGACCCATCTCCTACGAGCAGTACTTC. Its protein is CASSPRPISYEQYF. The chain joins TRBV4-1 to TRBJ2-7, with D unresolved. V dropped 6 bases and J dropped 0 bases, with 12 bases sitting between them. CDR3 length: 14 residues. CDR1 is MGHRA, CDR2 YSYEKL, per germline.

The rearrangement joins TRBV7-2 to TRBJ2-7; D may be TRBD2 (6 bases). The CDR3 runs to 13 residues. V lost 5 bases and J 4 bases, leaving 12 bases between the germline ends. CDR1 SGHTA and CDR2 FQGNSA come from the germline V gene. The CDR3 reads CASSRLEGYEQYF. For the CDR3, the DNA is TGTGCCAGCAGCCGATTGGAGGGGTACGAGCAGTACTTC.

This clone ranks as medium-sized. The CDR3, as DNA: TGCGCCAGCAGCCTACAAGCGGGGGGGGGAAATGAGCAGTTCTTC. Its translation is CASSLQAGGGNEQFF. The V and J genes are TRBV4-3 and TRBJ2-1, with 10 bases identical to TRBD2. This CDR3 is built from 15 residues. After removal of 4 bases from V and 7 bases from J, the junction contained 7 bases not matched to a gene. Germline V gives CDR1 LGHNA, CDR2 YSLEER.

V is TRBV7-2 and J is TRBJ1-3; 8 positions agree with TRBD1. This CDR3 is 14 amino acids long. The germline V gene encodes CDR1 SGHTA and CDR2 FQGNSA. V lost 3 bases, J lost 3 bases, and 1 base stayed unmatched. The CDR3 nucleotides are TGTGCCAGCAGCTTGGGACAGGTTGGAAACACCATATATTTT. It codes for CASSLGQVGNTIYF.

This chain links TRBV28 with TRBJ1-1; 8 bases agree with TRBD1. CDR3 length equals 13 residues. J gave up 3 bases and V 6 bases, and 3 bases lay outside the gene matches. Germline loops: CDR1 MDHEN, CDR2 SYDVKM. The chain's CDR3 is CASRMTGDTEAFF. The CDR3 region has the DNA TGTGCCAGCAGGATGACAGGGGACACTGAAGCTTTCTTT.

V and J are TRBV5-4 and TRBJ2-7, with 9 bases that match TRBD1. Germline trimming cut 3 bases from V and 1 base from J; bases unmatched to any gene: 11. CDR3 length equals 17 residues. From germline, CDR1 is SGHNT and CDR2 YYREEE (reference sequence). The CDR3 region has the DNA TGTGCCAGCAGCTCCGCCCCAGGACAGGGGAGATCCTACGAGCAGTACTTC. Protein: CASSSAPGQGRSYEQYF.

The chain uses TRBV11-2 and TRBJ2-5; the D gene is possibly TRBD2 (7 bases). Per the germline V gene, CDR1 is SGHAT and CDR2 is FQNNGV. The CDR3 runs 14 residues. The V end was cut by 5 bases, the J end by 2 bases, with 12 bases between. This CDR3 is CASSLGGGQETQYF. The CDR3 nucleotides are TGTGCCAGCAGCCTGGGAGGGGGGCAAGAGACCCAGTACTTC.

The chain employs TRBV5-4 and TRBJ1-4; TRBD1 matches 8 bases. V shed 4 bases, J shed 5 bases, and the junction held 4 bases outside the gene matches. From germline, CDR1 is SGHNT and CDR2 YYREEE (reference sequence). The CDR3 has 14 amino acids. The CDR3 DNA is TGTGCCAGCAGCGCGGGACAGGAAAATGAAAAACTGTTTTTT. Translation gives CASSAGQENEKLFF.

The chain joins TRBV7-2 to TRBJ1-4; D may be TRBD1 (5 bases). V shed 1 base and J shed 2 bases, with 11 bases lying between them. Germline V CDR1 and CDR2: SGHTA, FQGNSA. The CDR3 consists of 16 residues. The CDR3 sequence is CASSLVRDQTNEKLFF. In DNA form, the CDR3 reads TGTGCCAGCAGCTTAGTCAGGGATCAGACTAATGAAAAACTGTTTTTT.

This chain links TRBV29-1 with TRBJ2-1; a possible D gene is TRBD2 (6 bases). The CDR3 has 14 residues. CDR1 and CDR2 from the germline V gene are SQVTM and ANQGSEA. With 6 bases removed from V and 2 bases from J, the gap between germline ends came to 14 bases. This CDR3 is CSVPFPGAYNEQFF. Written as DNA, the CDR3 is TGCAGCGTCCCCTTTCCGGGGGCCTACAATGAGCAGTTCTTC.

The count of this clone is one. The V and J genes are TRBV5-1 and TRBJ2-5, with 7 bases aligning to TRBD1. J gave up 1 base and V 3 bases, and 9 bases lay outside the gene matches. Germline assignment: CDR1 SGHRS and CDR2 YFSETQ. The CDR3 runs to 16 residues. The CDR3 coding sequence is TGCGCCAGCAGCTCGTGGGACAGCGACGTCCAAGAGACCCAGTACTTC. Its protein product is CASSSWDSDVQETQYF.

The J gene is TRBJ2-7, the V gene TRBV5-6; a weak D match, TRBD2 (5 bases). Germline V gene lookup returns CDR1 SGHDT and CDR2 YYEEEE. CDR3 length: 13 amino acids. Trimming removed 0 bases from V and 6 bases from J, with 10 bases in between. Written as DNA, the CDR3 is TGTGCCAGCAGCTTGGCTACGGCGGGCGAGCAGTACTTC. Its translation: CASSLATAGEQYF.

This rearrangement joins TRBV4-1 to TRBJ2-7, with 8 bases matching TRBD1. The V segment lost 4 bases and the J segment 3 bases; nucleotides outside the gene matches: 8. CDR3 length equals 15 residues. Per the germline V gene, CDR1 is MGHRA and CDR2 is YSYEKL. The CDR3 nucleotides read TGCGCCAGCAGCCCCACCGGGACAGGCAACTACGAGCAGTACTTC. Its translation: CASSPTGTGNYEQYF.

As concerns this clone: The junction does not match germline at one end; this may be a read error. The chain joins TRBV2 to TRBJ2-7; D uncertain. The CDR3 is 11 residues long. The germline V gene has CDR1 SNHLY and CDR2 FYNNEI. The CDR3, as DNA: TGTGCCAGCAGTGAAGTCCCTCGACTTGTCTTC. It yields the protein CASSEVPRLVF.

The V call is TRBV7-2, the J call TRBJ1-3; 7 nucleotides match TRBD1. The CDR3 has 15 residues. Germline V lookup: CDR1 SGHTA, CDR2 FQGNSA. Trimming cost V 5 bases and J 0 bases; bases outside gene matches: 4. For the CDR3, the DNA is TGTGCCAGCAGCCCCCAGGGGGACTCTGGAAACACCATATATTTT. Translated: CASSPQGDSGNTIYF.

The chain is built from TRBV7-9 and TRBJ1-1, with 7 bases aligning to TRBD1. This CDR3 comprises 16 residues. Germline values: CDR1 SEHNR, CDR2 FQNEAQ (reference sequence). V lost 5 bases to trimming and J lost 4 bases; unmatched junction nucleotides: 13. The DNA of the CDR3 is TGTGCCAGCAGCCCCCAGAGGGGGCGGGATGGCACTGAAGCTTTCTTT. This gives the protein CASSPQRGRDGTEAFF.

The chain carries TRBV7-9 and TRBJ2-7; D is unclear. Germline assignment: CDR1 SEHNR and CDR2 FQNEAQ (reference sequence). Deletions cut 5 bases from V and 2 bases from J, with 13 bases between. This CDR3 region has 14 residues. CDR3 sequence reads: CASSGTARTYEQYF. The CDR3 nucleotides are TGTGCCAGCAGCGGTACAGCTCGGACCTACGAGCAGTACTTC.

The CDR3 bases are TGTGCCAGCAGTTACTCTAGTGGGCTAAATGGCTACACCTTC. Translated, it gives CASSYSSGLNGYTF. The rearrangement joins TRBV6-5 to TRBJ1-2; D is unclear. V was clipped by 0 bases and J by 6 bases, with 11 bases between them. CDR1 is MNHEY, CDR2 SVGAGI, per germline. The CDR3 spans 14 residues.

The rearrangement links TRBV6-4 to TRBJ2-3; D might be TRBD2 (5 bases). Trimming took 4 bases from V and 4 from J, leaving 12 bases between them. CDR1 and CDR2 (germline): MRHNA, SNTAGT. The CDR3 totals 14 residues. This CDR3 is CASSAEGGADTQYF. In DNA, the CDR3 is TGTGCCAGCAGTGCCGAGGGTGGTGCAGATACGCAGTATTTT.

The V and J genes are TRBV6-2 or TRBV6-3 and TRBJ2-7; 8 bases are a match to TRBD2. Germline assignment: CDR1 MNHEY and CDR2 SVGEGT. This CDR3 comprises 15 residues. V shed 5 bases, J shed 6 bases, and the junction held 12 bases outside the gene matches. The CDR3 here is CASSQRLAGLLEQYF. The CDR3 region has the DNA TGTGCCAGCAGTCAGCGCCTAGCGGGTCTCCTCGAGCAGTACTTC.

The chain joins TRBV6-2 or TRBV6-3 to TRBJ1-5; a weak D match, TRBD1 (5 bases). Trimming took 3 bases from V and 5 from J, leaving 11 bases between them. The germline CDR1 and CDR2 sequences are MNHEY and SVGEGT. This CDR3 contains 14 residues. CDR3 loop: CASSYGDSHQPQHF. CDR3 sequence (DNA): TGTGCCAGCAGTTATGGGGACTCCCATCAGCCCCAGCATTTT.

The rearrangement uses TRBV7-6 and TRBJ1-2; D is possibly TRBD1 (5 bases). The CDR3 extends over 13 amino acids. V was shortened by 7 bases and J by 8 bases, with 17 bases between the two germline ends. Germline CDR1 and CDR2: SGHVS and FNYEAQ. CDR3 sequence: CASTSSGGRGYTF. In DNA form, the CDR3 reads TGTGCCAGCACCTCAAGCGGGGGGAGAGGCTACACCTTC.

The V and J genes are TRBV21-1 and TRBJ1-4; TRBD1, as called in the table, went unchecked against the DNA. TRBV21-1 is given as a pseudogene. The CDR3 runs 19 residues. CDR3 DNA: TGTGCCAGCAGCAAATATGGGACAGGGGGCATGTGGGCTAATGAAAAACTGTTTTTT. The encoded protein is CASSKYGTGGMWANEKLFF.